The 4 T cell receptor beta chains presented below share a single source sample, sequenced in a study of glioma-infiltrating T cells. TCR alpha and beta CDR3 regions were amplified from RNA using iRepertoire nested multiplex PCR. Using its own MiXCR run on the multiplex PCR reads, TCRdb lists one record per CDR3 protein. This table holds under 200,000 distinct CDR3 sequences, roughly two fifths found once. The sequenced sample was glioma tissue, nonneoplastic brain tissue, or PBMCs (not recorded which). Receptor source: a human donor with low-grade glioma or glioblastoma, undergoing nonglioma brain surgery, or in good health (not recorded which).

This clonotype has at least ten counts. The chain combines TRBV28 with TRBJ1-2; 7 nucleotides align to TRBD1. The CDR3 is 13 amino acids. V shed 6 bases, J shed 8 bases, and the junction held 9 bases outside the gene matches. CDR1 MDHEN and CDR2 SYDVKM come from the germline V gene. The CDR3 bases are TGTGCCAGCAGCCTCGGACAGGTTGGGGGCTACACCTTC. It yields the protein CASSLGQVGGYTF.

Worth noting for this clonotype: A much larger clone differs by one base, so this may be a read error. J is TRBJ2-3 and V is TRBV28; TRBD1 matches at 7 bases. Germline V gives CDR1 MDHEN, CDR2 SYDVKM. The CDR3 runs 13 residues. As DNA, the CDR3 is TGTGCCAGCAGTTTTGGGCGGACAGGTACGCAGTATTTT. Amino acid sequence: CASSFGRTGTQYF.

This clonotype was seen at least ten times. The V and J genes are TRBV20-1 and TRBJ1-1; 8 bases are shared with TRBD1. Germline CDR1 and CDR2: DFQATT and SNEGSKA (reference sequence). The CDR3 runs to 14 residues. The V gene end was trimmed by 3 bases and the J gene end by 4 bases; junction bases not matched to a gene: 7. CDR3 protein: CSASPQGAFTEAFF. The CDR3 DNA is TGCAGTGCTAGCCCTCAGGGGGCATTCACTGAAGCTTTCTTT.

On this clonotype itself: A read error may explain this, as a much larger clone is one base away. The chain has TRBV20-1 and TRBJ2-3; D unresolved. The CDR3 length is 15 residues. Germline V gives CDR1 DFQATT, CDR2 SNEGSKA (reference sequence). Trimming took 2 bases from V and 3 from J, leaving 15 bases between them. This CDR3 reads CSARLRHKITDTQYF. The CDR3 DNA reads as TGCAGTGCTAGACTCAGACATAAGATAACAGATACGCAGTATTTT.